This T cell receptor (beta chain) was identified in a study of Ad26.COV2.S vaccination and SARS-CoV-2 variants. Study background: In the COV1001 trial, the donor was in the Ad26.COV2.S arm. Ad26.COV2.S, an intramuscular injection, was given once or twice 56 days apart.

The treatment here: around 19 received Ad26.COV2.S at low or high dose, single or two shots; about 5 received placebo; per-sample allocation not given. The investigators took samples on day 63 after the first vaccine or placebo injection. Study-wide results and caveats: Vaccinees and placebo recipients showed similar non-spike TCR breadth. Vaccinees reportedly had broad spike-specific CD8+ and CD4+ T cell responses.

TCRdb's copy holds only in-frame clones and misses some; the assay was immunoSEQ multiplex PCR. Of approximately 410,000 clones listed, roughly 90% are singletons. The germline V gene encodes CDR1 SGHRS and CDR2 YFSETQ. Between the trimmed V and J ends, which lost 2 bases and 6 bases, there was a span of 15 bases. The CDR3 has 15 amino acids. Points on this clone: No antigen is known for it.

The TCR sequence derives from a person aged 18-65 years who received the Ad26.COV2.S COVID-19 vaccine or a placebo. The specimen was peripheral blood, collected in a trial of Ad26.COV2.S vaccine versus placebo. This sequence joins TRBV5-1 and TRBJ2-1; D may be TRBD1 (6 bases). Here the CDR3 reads CASSFSGTRSNEQFF. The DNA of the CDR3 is TGCGCCAGCAGCTTCTCCGGGACAAGAAGCAATGAGCAGTTCTTC. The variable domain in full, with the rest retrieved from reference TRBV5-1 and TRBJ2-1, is KAGVTQTPRYLIKTRGQQVTLSCSPISGHRSVSWYQQTPGQGLQFLFEYFSETQRNKGNFPGRFSGRQFSNSRSEMNVSTLELGDSALYLCASSFSGTRSNEQFFGPGTRLTVL.